Following are 24 T cell receptor beta chains from one sample sequenced in a study of early T cells in non-severe SARS-CoV-2 infection. TCRdb passed the 5' RACE reads through MiXCR, listing each CDR3 protein once. The sample has 86,000 or so distinct CDR3 sequences, roughly 13% seen once. The sequencing sample was made of whole blood. All receptors come from an adult who was a healthcare worker with PCR-confirmed SARS-CoV-2 infection or an uninfected control (not recorded which).

This clonotype was counted at least ten times. The chain uses TRBV7-2 and TRBJ2-3; the D gene is possibly TRBD1 (6 bases). Germline assignment: CDR1 SGHTA and CDR2 FQGNSA. The CDR3 covers 15 residues. V gave up 5 bases and J gave up 5 bases, with 17 bases separating them. CDR3 protein: CASSPQTARGDTQYF. CDR3 bases: TGTGCCAGCAGCCCACAGACCGCCAGGGGAGATACGCAGTATTTT. The full variable domain, in which reference TRBV7-2 and TRBJ2-3 provide the parts outside the CDR3, is GAGVSQSPSNKVTEKGKDVELRCDPISGHTALYWYRQSLGQGLEFLIYFQGNSAPDKSGLPSDRFSAERTGGSVSTLTIQRTQQEDSAVYLCASSPQTARGDTQYFGPGTRLTVL.

This clonotype was picked up a small number of times. The chain joins TRBV6-1 to TRBJ2-3; D call uncertain. Germline values: CDR1 MNHNS, CDR2 SASEGT. V was shortened by 3 bases and J by 6 bases, with 16 bases between the two germline ends. The CDR3 length is 15 residues. The CDR3 region is CASSEQARAGDTQYF. The CDR3 nucleotides are TGTGCCAGCAGTGAGCAGGCCCGCGCTGGGGATACGCAGTATTTT.

This clonotype was counted between two and nine times. The V call is TRBV19, the J call TRBJ2-5; 14 bases match TRBD2. V dropped 7 bases and J dropped 3; count of bases not matched to a gene: 4. The CDR3 loop spans 15 amino acids. Looked up from germline, CDR1 is LNHDA and CDR2 is SQIVND (reference sequence). The CDR3 sequence: CASKGLAGVEETQYF. CDR3 in DNA: TGTGCCAGTAAGGGACTAGCGGGAGTGGAAGAGACCCAGTACTTC.

The CDR3 region has the DNA TGTGCCAGCAGCCAAGCGACCGGGAATGAGCAGTTCTTC. This sequence encodes CASSQATGNEQFF. This chain uses TRBV3-1 with TRBJ2-1; D remains unclear. V lost 1 base, J lost 7 bases, and 8 bases lay in between. Germline V gives CDR1 LGHDT, CDR2 YNNKEL (reference sequence). This CDR3 has 13 residues.

The V gene is TRBV6-1, the J gene TRBJ2-1; TRBD2 agrees at 11 bases. Trimming cost V 6 bases and J 1 base; bases outside gene matches: 2. CDR1 and CDR2 (germline): MNHNS, SASEGT. This CDR3 is 15 amino acids long. CDR3 sequence (DNA): TGTGCCAGCAGGGGGACTAGCGGATCCTACAATGAGCAGTTCTTC. Its protein product is CASRGTSGSYNEQFF.

The V gene is TRBV7-9, the J gene TRBJ2-7; D is ambiguous. Germline CDR1 reads SEHNR; CDR2 reads FQNEAQ (reference sequence). This CDR3 has 12 residues. The V and J ends lost 0 bases and 6 bases respectively, with 6 bases between them. In nucleotides, the CDR3 is TGTGCCAGCAGCTTAGCTGTCGGCGAGCAGTACTTC. Translation gives CASSLAVGEQYF.

This rearrangement joins TRBV29-1 to TRBJ1-2; no clear D gene. The length of the CDR3 is 12 residues. Trimming removed 4 bases from V and 0 bases from J, with 6 bases in between. Germline CDR1 is SQVTM and CDR2 is ANQGSEA. CDR3 DNA sequence: TGCAGCGTTGGGACGGCTAACTATGGCTACACCTTC. This encodes CSVGTANYGYTF.

V and J are TRBV20-1 and TRBJ2-1, with D uncertain. The germline V gene encodes CDR1 DFQATT and CDR2 SNEGSKA (reference sequence). The CDR3 extends over 13 amino acids. The CDR3, as DNA: TGCAGCGTGGTCCGTAAAAATTACAATGAGCAGTTCTTC. Protein: CSVVRKNYNEQFF.

V usage is TRBV6-5 and J usage is TRBJ2-1; TRBD2 matches at 8 bases. V was pared by 2 bases and J by 8 bases, with 11 bases of the junction left unmatched. CDR3 length: 16 amino acids. Germline lookup yields CDR1 MNHEY and CDR2 SVGAGI. As DNA, the CDR3 is TGTGCCAGCAGTTACGGCAGCGGGAGTTTAATCGATGAGCAGTTCTTC. It translates to CASSYGSGSLIDEQFF.

This chain joins TRBV5-1 and TRBJ2-1, with 8 bases matching TRBD1. Germline V lookup: CDR1 SGHRS, CDR2 YFSETQ. V dropped 7 bases and J dropped 1; count of bases not matched to a gene: 13. This CDR3 region has 17 residues. CDR3 in amino acids: CASGLDRGQVSYNEQFF. The DNA for the CDR3 is TGCGCCAGCGGACTCGACAGGGGACAGGTGTCCTACAATGAGCAGTTCTTC.

In this sample, this clonotype turned up a few times. This chain joins TRBV28 and TRBJ2-1; 7 positions agree with TRBD2. V dropped 6 bases and J dropped 7; count of bases not matched to a gene: 9. The germline V gene has CDR1 MDHEN and CDR2 SYDVKM. The CDR3 spans 14 residues. The DNA for the CDR3 is TGTGCCAGCAGGCTCTCCGGCGGGGGAAATGAGCAGTTCTTC. Protein: CASRLSGGGNEQFF.

This clonotype was seen at least ten times. The chain recombines TRBV6-6 with TRBJ2-3; TRBD2 matches 15 bases. J gave up 1 base and V 8 bases, and 7 bases lay outside the gene matches. The length of the CDR3 is 17 residues. Germline CDR1 and CDR2: MNHNY and SVGAGI (reference sequence). CDR3 protein: CASSGLAGGLRTDTQYF. The CDR3 bases are TGTGCCAGCTCCGGACTAGCGGGGGGGCTCCGCACAGATACGCAGTATTTT.

Only a few counts were recorded for this clonotype. The chain has TRBV7-9 and TRBJ1-3; D is uncertain. The V gene's germline CDR1 is SEHNR and CDR2 FQNEAQ (reference sequence). The V gene lost 1 base and the J gene lost 2 bases, with 9 bases spanning the gap. The CDR3 length is 15 residues. For the CDR3, the DNA is TGTGCCAGCAGCTTAGTTGTTGGTGCTGGAAACACCATATATTTT. Its protein product is CASSLVVGAGNTIYF.

This chain joins TRBV6-1 and TRBJ2-7; 10 bases are shared with TRBD2. Germline CDR1 and CDR2: MNHNS and SASEGT. The length of the CDR3 is 14 residues. The V and J ends lost 2 bases and 7 bases, in that order; junction bases with no gene match: 5. The CDR3 is CASSELAGDGEQYF. In DNA, the CDR3 is TGTGCCAGCAGTGAACTAGCGGGAGATGGGGAGCAGTACTTC.

The rearrangement joins TRBV25-1 to TRBJ1-2; the match to TRBD1 covers 8 bases. Germline V gene sequence: CDR1 MGHDK, CDR2 SYGVNS. The V segment lost 1 base and the J segment 4 bases; nucleotides outside the gene matches: 5. The CDR3 has 15 amino acids. The CDR3 loop reads CASSESGTGLYGYTF. The CDR3 region has the DNA TGTGCCAGCAGTGAATCTGGGACAGGTCTCTATGGCTACACCTTC.

The chain has TRBV21-1 and TRBJ1-1; the table's D call, TRBD1, was not checked against the DNA. TRBV21-1 is a listed pseudogene. The CDR3 covers 11 residues. CDR3 in amino acids: CAAGQTTEAFF. In DNA, the CDR3 is TGTGCTGCGGGACAGACGACTGAAGCTTTCTTT.

This clonotype has a count of ten or more. This chain links TRBV11-3 with TRBJ2-1, with TRBD2 matching over 12 bases. The V gene end was trimmed by 5 bases and the J gene end by 4 bases; junction bases not matched to a gene: 3. Germline V gene lookup returns CDR1 SGHNT and CDR2 YENEEA. CDR3 size: 15 residues. The CDR3 loop is CASSPTSGGYNEQFF. CDR3 coding DNA: TGTGCCAGCAGCCCGACTAGCGGGGGATACAATGAGCAGTTCTTC.

This clonotype has only a few counts. The rearrangement joins TRBV4-2 to TRBJ1-2; D not resolved. Trimming removed 0 bases at V and 1 base at J, with 6 bases between. Germline loops: CDR1 LGHNA, CDR2 YNFKEQ. The CDR3 has 14 amino acids. The CDR3 is CASSQEQSNYGYTF. The CDR3 DNA follows: TGTGCCAGCAGCCAAGAACAGAGTAACTATGGCTACACCTTC.

This clonotype has at least ten counts. This chain connects TRBV20-1 to TRBJ1-1; D gene unclear. Trimming shortened V by 3 bases and J by 0 bases, and 8 bases separated the two germline ends. This CDR3 has 13 residues. CDR1 is DFQATT, CDR2 SNEGSKA, per germline (reference sequence). The CDR3 DNA reads TGCAGTGCTAGTCCCAGGATGAACACTGAAGCTTTCTTT. Protein: CSASPRMNTEAFF.

This clonotype was recorded many times. J is TRBJ1-5 and V is TRBV12-3 or TRBV12-4; TRBD1 agrees at 7 bases. Trimming cost V 5 bases and J 5 bases; bases outside gene matches: 9. The CDR3 length is 15 residues. CDR3 region: CASSASTGPHQPQHF. For the CDR3, the DNA is TGTGCCAGCAGTGCGTCGACAGGGCCTCATCAGCCCCAGCATTTT.

This clonotype showed up many times. The genes are TRBV6-4 and TRBJ2-1; tentatively, D is TRBD1 (6 bases). V was trimmed by 5 bases and J by 8 bases, leaving 13 bases between them. CDR1 MRHNA and CDR2 SNTAGT come from the germline V gene. This CDR3 contains 13 residues. Here the CDR3 DNA reads TGTGCCAGCAGTCTACAGGGCCGGGATGAGCAGTTCTTC. Translated: CASSLQGRDEQFF.

CDR3 in amino acids: CASSLLTGGRETQYF. In nucleotides, the CDR3 is TGTGCCAGCAGTTTATTGACAGGGGGCCGGGAGACCCAGTACTTC. This chain joins TRBV12-3 or TRBV12-4 and TRBJ2-5; 10 bases match TRBD1. The CDR3 extends over 15 amino acids. V dropped 2 bases and J dropped 5; count of bases not matched to a gene: 5.

This clonotype has at least ten counts. The rearrangement links TRBV18 to TRBJ2-7; 7 bases are a match to TRBD1. J was trimmed by 2 bases and V by 2 bases; bases with no gene match: 6. Germline values: CDR1 KGHSH, CDR2 LQKENI. This CDR3 is built from 15 residues. The CDR3 DNA reads as TGTGCCAGCTCACCAGCGACAGGGCCTCCCTACGAGCAGTACTTC. Its protein product is CASSPATGPPYEQYF.

This clonotype was counted a few times. The chain recombines TRBV2 with TRBJ2-1; 15 nucleotides match TRBD2. Per germline, CDR1 SNHLY and CDR2 FYNNEI. Trimming took 5 bases from V and 2 from J; bases not matched to a gene: 7. CDR3 size: 18 residues. CDR3 in DNA: TGTGCCAGCAGTCCCGGGACTAGCGGGGGGAGGACCTACAATGAGCAGTTCTTC. Protein sequence: CASSPGTSGGRTYNEQFF.